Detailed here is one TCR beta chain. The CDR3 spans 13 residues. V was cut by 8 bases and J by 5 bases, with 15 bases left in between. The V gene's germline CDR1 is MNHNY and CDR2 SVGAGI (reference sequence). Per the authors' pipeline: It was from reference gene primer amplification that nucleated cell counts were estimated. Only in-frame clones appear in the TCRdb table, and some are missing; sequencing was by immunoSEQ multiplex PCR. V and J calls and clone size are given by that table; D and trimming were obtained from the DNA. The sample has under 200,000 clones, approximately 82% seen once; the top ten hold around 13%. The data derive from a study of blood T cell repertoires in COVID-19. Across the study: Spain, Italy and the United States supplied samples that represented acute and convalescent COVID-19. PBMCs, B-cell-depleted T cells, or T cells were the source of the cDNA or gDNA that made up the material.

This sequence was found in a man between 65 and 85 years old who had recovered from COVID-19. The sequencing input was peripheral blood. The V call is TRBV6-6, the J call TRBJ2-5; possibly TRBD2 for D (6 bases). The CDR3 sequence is CASAKTGVETQYF. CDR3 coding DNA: TGTGCCAGCGCGAAGACGGGAGTGGAGACCCAGTACTTC.